Each of the 11 T cell receptor beta chains below was sequenced from the same sample in a study of vaccination and CD4 T cells after COVID-19. The antigens for these receptors are not known. Sample time point: late sampling 161 to 241 days after vaccination in a few convalescent patients. As for treatment: roughly 10-day PBMC culture with coronavirus spike peptide pools or control peptides (ViraFEST assay). Sequencing of the DNA from cultured CD4+ T cells was carried out with the Oncomine TCR Beta short-read assay. MiXCR was run by TCRdb on the PCR reads, yielding one entry per CDR3 protein. The profile covers more than 25,000 distinct CDR3 sequences, with under 40% appearing a single time and 3% to 4% taken by the ten largest. Sequences were derived from CD4+ T cells from blood, cultured in vitro, sampled about 7 months after SARS-CoV-2 vaccination. These receptors all come from a human donor who had recovered from COVID-19.

CDR3 sequence reads: CASSQDLKRGQYF. The CDR3 nucleotides are TGTGCCAGCAGCCAAGATCTTAAGCGGGGACAGTACTTC. V gene TRBV4-2 combines with J gene TRBJ2-7; TRBD2 aligns across 7 bases. Trimming took 0 bases from V and 10 from J; bases not matched to a gene: 6. The CDR3 covers 13 residues. The V gene's germline CDR1 is LGHNA and CDR2 YNFKEQ.

The chain is built from TRBV5-4 and TRBJ2-2; D not resolved. The ends were cut back, 0 bases at V and 3 bases at J, with 3 bases in the middle. The CDR3 is 13 residues long. Germline V gene sequence: CDR1 SGHNT, CDR2 YYREEE (reference sequence). The CDR3 DNA is TGTGCCAGCAGCTTGGCCGACACCGGGGAGCTGTTTTTT. The encoded protein is CASSLADTGELFF.

The chain recombines TRBV20-1 with TRBJ2-7, with 7 nucleotides matching TRBD1. In germline, CDR1 is DFQATT, CDR2 SNEGSKA (reference sequence). Trimming removed 8 bases from V and 0 bases from J; junction bases left unmatched: 7. The CDR3 has 13 residues. Here the CDR3 reads CSTTGTVSYEQYF. DNA of the CDR3: TGCAGTACCACCGGGACAGTCTCCTACGAGCAGTACTTC.

V usage is TRBV19 and J usage is TRBJ1-5, with TRBD1 matching over 10 bases. The length of the CDR3 is 13 residues. Germline V gene lookup returns CDR1 LNHDA and CDR2 SQIVND (reference sequence). V gave up 3 bases and J gave up 13 bases; unmatched junction bases: 6. The CDR3, as DNA: TGTGCCAGTAGTATGAATTCGGACAGGGGGCAGCATTTT. It specifies CASSMNSDRGQHF.

The chain is built from TRBV7-6 and TRBJ2-3; D remains ambiguous. The CDR3 contains 16 residues. Germline CDR1 reads SGHVS; CDR2 reads FNYEAQ. Trimming took 5 bases from V and 1 from J, leaving 16 bases between them. CDR3 DNA sequence: TGTGCCAGCAGCCACAGTCTTAGTCTTGGCACAGATACGCAGTATTTT. This sequence encodes CASSHSLSLGTDTQYF.

This clonotype was counted between two and nine times. The CDR3 coding sequence is TGTGCCAGCAGTTTATTTGGGGGGCCAGGGTGGCAGTTCTTC. This gives the protein CASSLFGGPGWQFF. V and J are TRBV28 and TRBJ2-1, with D perhaps assigned TRBD1 or TRBD2 (6 bases each). The V end lost 1 base, the J end lost 12 bases, and 16 bases lay between the germline ends. Germline V gene data show CDR1 as MDHEN and CDR2 as SYDVKM. CDR3 length equals 14 residues. Complete variable domain (other parts from reference TRBV28 and TRBJ2-1): DVKVTQSSRYLVKRTGEKVFLECVQDMDHENMFWYRQDPGLGLRLIYFSYDVKMKEKGDIPEGYSVSREKKERFSLILESASTNQTSMYLCASSLFGGPGWQFFGPGTRLTVL.

The J gene is TRBJ1-5, the V gene TRBV14, with D uncertain. Trimming took 2 bases from V and 3 from J, leaving 5 bases between them. The CDR3 runs to 13 residues. Germline values: CDR1 SGHDN, CDR2 FVKESK. The CDR3 coding sequence is TGTGCCAGCAGCCAATCCCTCAATCAGCCCCAGCATTTT. Amino acid sequence: CASSQSLNQPQHF. The variable domain in full, with the rest retrieved from reference TRBV14 and TRBJ1-5, is EAGVTQFPSHSVIEKGQTVTLRCDPISGHDNLYWYRRVMGKEIKFLLHFVKESKQDESGMPNNRFLAERTGGTYSTLKVQPAELEDSGVYFCASSQSLNQPQHFGDGTRLSIL.

The chain has TRBV10-1 and TRBJ2-1; 8 bases are a match to TRBD2. The germline V gene encodes CDR1 WNHNN and CDR2 SYGVQD (reference sequence). This CDR3 has 14 amino acids. The V and J ends lost 7 bases and 5 bases, in that order; junction bases with no gene match: 7. The CDR3 nucleotides are TGCGCCAGCAAAGCGGGGGTAGTCGACAATGAGCAGTTCTTC. This translates into CASKAGVVDNEQFF.

The count of this clonotype is one. The V gene is TRBV11-2, the J gene TRBJ2-7; tentative D call: TRBD1 (6 bases). Trimming cost V 5 bases and J 6 bases, with 8 bases left between them. There are 11 residues in the CDR3. Germline CDR1 SGHAT, CDR2 FQNNGV. The CDR3 nucleotides read TGTGCCAGCAGCCGGACAGTCGAGCAGTACTTC. This gives the protein CASSRTVEQYF.

This chain links TRBV20-1 with TRBJ1-1, with D possibly matching TRBD1 (5 bases). The V gene lost 1 base and the J gene lost 1 base, with 10 bases spanning the gap. The CDR3 spans 14 residues. The germline V gene has CDR1 DFQATT and CDR2 SNEGSKA (reference sequence). The CDR3 spells CSARGSTGNTEAFF. The DNA of the CDR3 is TGCAGTGCTAGAGGCTCCACAGGGAACACTGAAGCTTTCTTT.

J is TRBJ1-1 and V is TRBV7-9, with TRBD1 matching over 7 bases. The V segment lost 5 bases and the J segment 9 bases; nucleotides outside the gene matches: 15. The CDR3 is 15 amino acids. Germline V gives CDR1 SEHNR, CDR2 FQNEAQ (reference sequence). The CDR3 region has the DNA TGTGCCAGCAGCGACCGGACAGGCGGGCCTTTTCAAGCTTTCTTT. Its protein product is CASSDRTGGPFQAFF.